Ten or more counts support the clone carrying this T cell receptor (gamma chain). Translating this DNA gives a protein that differs at residue 8 from the TCRdb one, which belongs to a much larger clone; a read error is likely, and the protein shown is this translation. Bulk repertoires came from Vgamma9/Vdelta2+ or Vdelta2-negative gammadelta T cells flow-sorted from PBMC. Germline V CDR1 and CDR2: GITISATS, ISYDGTV (reference sequence). The CDR3 has 15 amino acids. V shed 5 bases and J 0 bases; nucleotides not matched to a gene: 10. TCRdb called clones from the multiplex PCR reads again using CATT. The sample has about 15,000 gamma-chain clones, around 1.6% seen once; the top ten hold about 29%. The data derive from a study of γδ T cells in repeated Plasmodium falciparum infection.

Sequenced sample: gamma-delta T cells from blood. V usage is TRGV9 and J usage is TRGJ1 or TRGJ2. TCRdb lists no J gene, so it was determined here by aligning the DNA to germline. This sequence was found in a pool of human donors (malaria-infected and uninfected, not separated). The CDR3 region is CALWVFIPNYYKKLF. CDR3 nucleotide sequence: TGTGCCTTGTGGGTATTCATACCGAATTATTATAAGAAACTCTTT.